These 24 T cell receptor beta chains originate from one sample sequenced in a study of blood T cell repertoires in COVID-19. This table comes from immunoSEQ multiplex PCR, and its TCRdb copy is limited to in-frame clones, with some not included. This repertoire shows hundreds of thousands of clones, over 75% found once; its top ten account for roughly 4.5%. The specimen was PBMCs or T cells enriched from blood (not recorded which). The receptors originated from a young man with acute COVID-19.

This sequence joins TRBV5-5 and TRBJ1-3; 9 bases are a match to TRBD1. The CDR3 extends over 19 amino acids. CDR1 and CDR2 (germline): SGHKS, YYEKEE (reference sequence). With 3 bases clipped from V and 2 bases from J, the junction kept 15 bases outside the gene matches. This CDR3 is CASSSLYRDRVIAGNTIYF. CDR3 DNA sequence: TGTGCCAGCAGCTCGTTATACCGGGACAGGGTGATTGCTGGAAACACCATATATTTT.

The rearrangement links TRBV6-5 to TRBJ1-4; a possible D gene is TRBD1 (6 bases). Germline CDR1 and CDR2: MNHEY and SVGAGI. The CDR3 contains 14 residues. Deletions cut 1 base from V and 8 bases from J, with 11 bases between. CDR3 loop: CASSYLGGAEKLFF. The CDR3 DNA is TGTGCCAGCAGTTACTTAGGGGGGGCCGAAAAACTGTTTTTT.

The chain employs TRBV9 and TRBJ2-5, with D maybe TRBD1 (5 bases). Trimming pared 0 bases from V and 2 bases from J, leaving 14 bases between. Germline V CDR1 and CDR2: SGDLS, YYNGEE. The CDR3 is made up of 16 amino acids. CDR3 loop: CASSVGSTGDQETQYF. The CDR3 DNA is TGTGCCAGCAGCGTAGGTTCAACAGGCGATCAAGAGACCCAGTACTTC.

J is TRBJ2-2 and V is TRBV30; 9 positions match TRBD2. V lost 0 bases to trimming and J lost 6 bases; unmatched junction nucleotides: 8. The CDR3 is 16 residues long. Germline V gene lookup returns CDR1 GTSNPN and CDR2 SVGIG (reference sequence). In nucleotides, the CDR3 is TGTGCCTGGAGTGTCTCGACTAGCGGCGGGTCCGGGGAGCTGTTTTTT. Translation gives CAWSVSTSGGSGELFF.

The chain is built from TRBV5-5 and TRBJ1-1; a possible D gene is TRBD1 (5 bases). V was clipped by 0 bases and J by 5 bases, with 11 bases between them. The CDR3 runs 14 residues. Germline CDR1 SGHKS, CDR2 YYEKEE (reference sequence). The CDR3 region is CASSLGQTLTEAFF. Here the CDR3 DNA reads TGTGCCAGCAGCTTGGGACAGACTCTAACTGAAGCTTTCTTT.

V gene TRBV6-6 combines with J gene TRBJ1-1; no clear D. This CDR3 has 15 amino acids. V gave up 8 bases and J gave up 4 bases, with 20 bases separating them. Germline assignment: CDR1 MNHNY and CDR2 SVGAGI (reference sequence). CDR3 residues: CASQSDQRAGTEAFF. The CDR3 nucleotides are TGTGCCAGCCAGTCGGATCAGCGGGCGGGCACTGAAGCTTTCTTT.

CDR3 sequence reads: CASSPRTSGGPRGGEQFF. The DNA for the CDR3 is TGTGCCAGCAGCCCTCGGACTAGCGGGGGGCCCAGGGGTGGTGAGCAGTTCTTC. The rearrangement joins TRBV7-3 to TRBJ2-1, with TRBD2 identical over 14 bases. V was clipped by 5 bases and J by 9 bases; unmatched bases: 15. Germline-derived CDR1 and CDR2 are SGHTA and FQGTGA. This CDR3 contains 18 residues.

The CDR3 nucleotides read TGTGCCAGCAGCTTAGGCCATGGAGGAATGACAGATACGCAGTATTTT. Protein sequence: CASSLGHGGMTDTQYF. The V gene is TRBV7-3, the J gene TRBJ2-3, with D possibly matching TRBD2 (5 bases). CDR1 is SGHTA and CDR2 is FQGTGA in the germline V gene. The ends were cut back, 2 bases at V and 3 bases at J, with 15 bases in the middle. This CDR3 is 16 amino acids long.

V is TRBV10-3 and J is TRBJ2-7, with a weak D call TRBD1 (6 bases). The V end was cut by 10 bases, the J end by 4 bases, with 17 bases between. CDR1 and CDR2 (germline): ENHRY, SYGVKD. CDR3 length equals 13 residues. The CDR3 DNA sequence: TGTGCCACGAGGCCGGGACAAGTTTACGAGCAGTACTTC. Encoded protein: CATRPGQVYEQYF.

The DNA of the CDR3 is TGTGCCAGCAGTGAAGGGGCAGGGGGAGCTAATGAAAAACTGTTTTTT. Translating it yields CASSEGAGGANEKLFF. The chain recombines TRBV6-1 with TRBJ1-4, with 7 bases aligning to TRBD1. This CDR3 comprises 16 residues. V lost 1 base to trimming and J lost 3 bases; unmatched junction nucleotides: 5. Germline V lookup: CDR1 MNHNS, CDR2 SASEGT.

This chain links TRBV10-3 with TRBJ1-1; TRBD1 matches 7 bases. Per the germline V gene, CDR1 is ENHRY and CDR2 is SYGVKD. Trimming removed 3 bases from V and 2 bases from J; junction bases left unmatched: 6. The CDR3 covers 15 residues. CDR3 sequence: CAISDSTGLNTEAFF. Here the CDR3 DNA reads TGTGCCATCAGTGATTCGACAGGGCTCAACACTGAAGCTTTCTTT.

The V and J genes are TRBV27 and TRBJ2-6; D might be TRBD2 (6 bases). The CDR3 is made up of 13 amino acids. Trimming pared 10 bases from V and 2 bases from J, leaving 9 bases between. Germline assignment: CDR1 MNHEY and CDR2 SMNVEV (reference sequence). The CDR3 spells CATGGAGANVLTF. DNA for the CDR3: TGTGCCACCGGCGGGGCTGGGGCCAACGTCCTGACTTTC.

This chain joins TRBV6-2 or TRBV6-3 and TRBJ2-3; TRBD2 matches at 8 bases. The junction had 8 bases not matched to a gene; V was cut back by 0 bases and J by 3 bases. Germline CDR1 reads MNHEY; CDR2 reads SVGEGT. The length of the CDR3 is 17 residues. The CDR3 DNA follows: TGTGCCAGCAGTTACTCGTTTCGGGGGGGGCCGACAGATACGCAGTATTTT. It encodes CASSYSFRGGPTDTQYF.

The chain uses TRBV15 and TRBJ2-7; D is perhaps TRBD2 (5 bases). The V end was cut by 7 bases, the J end by 7 bases, with 20 bases between. CDR3 length: 14 amino acids. Germline V lookup: CDR1 LNHNV, CDR2 YYDKDF (reference sequence). In DNA form, the CDR3 reads TGTGCCACCAAAGGTTCGGGGTTATCTCGGGAGCAGTACTTC. Encoded protein: CATKGSGLSREQYF.

The chain joins TRBV19 to TRBJ1-2, with TRBD1 matching 7 bases. The length of the CDR3 is 15 residues. CDR1 LNHDA and CDR2 SQIVND come from the germline V gene (reference sequence). V gave up 1 base and J gave up 4 bases; unmatched junction bases: 6. CDR3 sequence: CASSIGSGQIYGYTF. Written as DNA, the CDR3 is TGTGCCAGTAGTATAGGCTCGGGACAGATCTATGGCTACACCTTC.

The rearrangement uses TRBV10-3 and TRBJ1-6, with D unresolved. Trimming removed 6 bases from V and 10 bases from J, with 13 bases in between. There are 13 residues in the CDR3. Germline values: CDR1 ENHRY, CDR2 SYGVKD. CDR3 nucleotides: TGTGCCATCAGAACGTCCGATCAGTCACCCCTCCACTTT. This translates into CAIRTSDQSPLHF.

This chain links TRBV15 with TRBJ2-3; D perhaps matches TRBD2 (7 bases). This CDR3 is built from 18 residues. Germline lookup yields CDR1 LNHNV and CDR2 YYDKDF (reference sequence). V was shortened by 2 bases and J by 2 bases, with 20 bases between the two germline ends. In DNA, the CDR3 is TGTGCCACCAGCAGACCCCCTATCGGGGGGCTCGACACAGATACGCAGTATTTT. As protein: CATSRPPIGGLDTDTQYF.

The rearrangement uses TRBV15 and TRBJ2-5; 11 nucleotides match TRBD1. Germline V gene data show CDR1 as LNHNV and CDR2 as YYDKDF (reference sequence). The CDR3 totals 15 residues. Trimming at V came to 5 bases and at J to 5 bases, leaving 7 bases not matched to a gene. Written as DNA, the CDR3 is TGTGCCACCAGCTGGGGAGGGACAGGGGGGGAGACCCAGTACTTC. Its protein is CATSWGGTGGETQYF.

CDR3 protein: CASSPTGGRGYTF. The CDR3 nucleotides read TGTGCCAGCAGCCCGACAGGGGGCCGCGGCTACACCTTC. The V call is TRBV12-3 or TRBV12-4, the J call TRBJ1-2; 10 bases map to TRBD1. The V and J ends lost 6 bases and 8 bases, in that order; junction bases with no gene match: 6. The CDR3 runs 13 residues.

The gene calls are TRBV20-1 and TRBJ1-1, with D perhaps TRBD1 (6 bases). Germline V gene data show CDR1 as DFQATT and CDR2 as SNEGSKA (reference sequence). The CDR3 length is 15 residues. CDR3 sequence reads: CSASWGGQGVTEAFF. The CDR3 DNA reads TGCAGCGCCAGTTGGGGGGGGCAAGGAGTCACTGAAGCTTTCTTT.

The rearrangement uses TRBV5-4 and TRBJ1-2; 10 nucleotides agree with TRBD1. J gave up 4 bases and V 3 bases, and 3 bases lay outside the gene matches. Germline V gives CDR1 SGHNT, CDR2 YYREEE (reference sequence). This CDR3 is built from 14 residues. The CDR3 here is CASSSGQGFYGYTF. CDR3 nucleotides: TGTGCCAGCAGCTCGGGACAGGGGTTCTATGGCTACACCTTC.

To note about this clone: A read error may account for a junction end that differs from germline. The chain employs TRBV4-1 and TRBJ2-3; the D gene is possibly TRBD2 (6 bases). The CDR3 extends over 15 amino acids. CDR1 is MGHRA and CDR2 is YSYEKL in the germline V gene. The CDR3 region has the DNA TGCGCCACCAGCGTGGGCGGGGTGGGCACAGATACGCAGTATTTT. Its protein product is CATSVGGVGTDTQYF.

The chain joins TRBV6-5 to TRBJ1-2; 7 bases are shared with TRBD1. The length of the CDR3 is 13 residues. CDR1 is MNHEY, CDR2 SVGAGI, per germline. V gave up 6 bases and J gave up 4 bases; unmatched junction bases: 5. The CDR3 DNA sequence: TGTGCCAGCAGGTCCGACAGGGCCTATGGCTACACCTTC. Amino acid sequence: CASRSDRAYGYTF.

V usage is TRBV5-4 and J usage is TRBJ2-3; the match to TRBD2 covers 7 bases. Germline trimming cut 4 bases from V and 7 bases from J; bases unmatched to any gene: 3. The CDR3 is 12 residues long. Germline V gene sequence: CDR1 SGHNT, CDR2 YYREEE (reference sequence). In DNA, the CDR3 is TGTGCCAGCAGCACGCGGGGGTATACGCAGTATTTT. Its protein product is CASSTRGYTQYF.